These 16 T cell receptor beta chains share one sample of origin, sequenced in a study of T cells in Graves' hyperthyroidism and ophthalmopathy. The source material, RNA transcripts, was used to amplify TCR beta CDR3 regions. The TCR CDR3 was amplified in a first-round RT-PCR using the HTBI primer set. TCRdb passed the multiplex PCR reads through MiXCR, listing each CDR3 protein once. The sample comprises 690,000 or so distinct CDR3 sequences, approximately 19% of which are singletons, and over 15% rests with the top ten. Specimen: blood. The receptors here all came from a woman aged 45-60 years with Graves' hyperthyroidism that later progressed to Graves' ophthalmopathy.

The table lists this clonotype with a few counts. The J gene is TRBJ2-7, the V gene TRBV19; 7 nucleotides align to TRBD1. Germline values: CDR1 LNHDA, CDR2 SQIVND (reference sequence). With 4 bases clipped from V and 9 bases from J, the junction kept 9 bases outside the gene matches. The CDR3 is 13 residues long. The CDR3 coding sequence is TGTGCCAGTAGTACTCAAAAGGGACAGTCGCAGTACTTC. This codes for CASSTQKGQSQYF.

The chain recombines TRBV7-2 with TRBJ2-3, with TRBD2 matching 7 bases. J was trimmed by 4 bases and V by 5 bases; bases with no gene match: 9. The CDR3 sequence is 15 residues long. Germline CDR1 SGHTA, CDR2 FQGNSA. CDR3 protein: CASSPWTRGPDTQYF. DNA of the CDR3: TGTGCCAGCAGCCCGTGGACTAGAGGGCCAGATACGCAGTATTTT.

The chain employs TRBV6-1 and TRBJ2-1, with 9 positions matching TRBD1. V dropped 6 bases and J dropped 6; count of bases not matched to a gene: 9. Germline V CDR1 and CDR2: MNHNS, SASEGT. This CDR3 region has 15 residues. The DNA of the CDR3 is TGTGCCAGCAGAGACACAGGGGGCCCTTTCAATGAGCAGTTCTTC. As protein: CASRDTGGPFNEQFF.

This clonotype showed up just a few times. The genes are TRBV10-3 and TRBJ2-3, with D perhaps being TRBD1 or TRBD2 (6 bases each). Per germline, CDR1 ENHRY and CDR2 SYGVKD. V was trimmed by 3 bases and J by 6 bases, leaving 16 bases between them. This CDR3 has 15 residues. Written as DNA, the CDR3 is TGTGCCATCAGTGATAAGAGGGGGGCGAGGGATACGCAGTATTTT. Its translation is CAISDKRGARDTQYF.

The rearrangement uses TRBV10-1 and TRBJ1-1, with 9 bases identical to TRBD1. The CDR3 covers 17 residues. In germline, CDR1 is WNHNN, CDR2 SYGVQD (reference sequence). V shed 4 bases and J 3 bases; nucleotides not matched to a gene: 12. The CDR3 region is CASSATRDRAGDTEAFF. For the CDR3, the DNA is TGCGCCAGCAGTGCCACCCGGGACAGGGCTGGGGACACTGAAGCTTTCTTT.

This clonotype showed up just a few times. The chain links TRBV19 to TRBJ1-1; D is possibly TRBD1 (6 bases). This CDR3 spans 15 amino acids. The germline CDR1 and CDR2 sequences are LNHDA and SQIVND (reference sequence). The ends were cut back, 4 bases at V and 0 bases at J, with 12 bases in the middle. CDR3 in DNA: TGTGCCAGTAGTAAGAGGGACACCATGAACACTGAAGCTTTCTTT. Translating gives CASSKRDTMNTEAFF.

This clonotype was counted many times. The chain has TRBV3-1 and TRBJ2-6; unclear D gene. The CDR3 length is 15 residues. In germline, CDR1 is LGHDT, CDR2 YNNKEL (reference sequence). V gave up 3 bases and J gave up 0 bases, with 6 bases separating them. Written as DNA, the CDR3 is TGTGCCAGCAGCCAGCAGAACTCTGGGGCCAACGTCCTGACTTTC. The encoded protein is CASSQQNSGANVLTF.

This clonotype was detected a few times. V and J are TRBV19 and TRBJ1-5, with a tentative D call TRBD1 (5 bases). The CDR3 runs to 14 residues. The germline V gene encodes CDR1 LNHDA and CDR2 SQIVND (reference sequence). V gave up 2 bases and J gave up 6 bases, with 11 bases separating them. The CDR3 coding sequence is TGTGCCAGTAGTATAAGGCAGGGCGGTCAGCCCCAGCATTTT. Residues: CASSIRQGGQPQHF.

This clonotype was seen at least ten times. This chain links TRBV11-2 with TRBJ2-7, with D possibly being TRBD2 (5 bases). The V end was cut by 5 bases, the J end by 2 bases, with 13 bases between. This CDR3 has 14 amino acids. From germline, CDR1 is SGHAT and CDR2 FQNNGV. The CDR3 DNA is TGTGCCAGCAGCGGAGAGGGAAATGCCTACGAGCAGTACTTC. Translation gives CASSGEGNAYEQYF.

The chain couples TRBV6-2 or TRBV6-3 to TRBJ1-6; no clear D. The V gene's germline CDR1 is MNHEY and CDR2 SVGEGT. V lost 6 bases, J lost 4 bases, and 10 bases lay in between. This CDR3 comprises 14 residues. CDR3 in amino acids: CASSRGRYNSPLHF. CDR3 DNA: TGTGCCAGCAGCCGCGGTCGGTATAATTCACCCCTCCACTTT.

In this sample, this clonotype turned up a few times. This chain joins TRBV5-4 and TRBJ2-3; tentative D call: TRBD2 (5 bases). Germline lookup yields CDR1 SGHNT and CDR2 YYREEE (reference sequence). Trimming removed 1 base from V and 6 bases from J, with 12 bases in between. CDR3 length: 14 residues. The CDR3: CASSLLLTGDTQYF. The CDR3, as DNA: TGTGCCAGCAGCTTGCTACTGACGGGGGATACGCAGTATTTT. The full variable domain, with the rest looked up from reference TRBV5-4 and TRBJ2-3, is ETGVTQSPTHLIKTRGQQVTLRCSSQSGHNTVSWYQQALGQGPQFIFQYYREEENGRGNFPPRFSGLQFPNYSSELNVNALELDDSALYLCASSLLLTGDTQYFGPGTRLTVL.

V is TRBV4-1 and J is TRBJ2-2; D unclear. CDR1 is MGHRA and CDR2 is YSYEKL in the germline V gene. This CDR3 spans 13 amino acids. V shed 6 bases and J shed 6 bases, with 11 bases lying between them. The DNA for the CDR3 is TGCGCCAGCAGAATCCCTGGCGCCGGGGAGCTGTTTTTT. Protein sequence: CASRIPGAGELFF.

The genes are TRBV14 and TRBJ1-1, with TRBD1 matching 10 bases. V dropped 6 bases and J dropped 0; count of bases not matched to a gene: 7. Germline-derived CDR1 and CDR2 are SGHDN and FVKESK. CDR3 length equals 16 residues. CDR3 region: CASSYGTGALNTEAFF. The CDR3 region has the DNA TGTGCCAGCAGTTACGGGACAGGGGCTTTGAACACTGAAGCTTTCTTT.

This clonotype was detected only a few times. The chain couples TRBV4-1 to TRBJ2-1; D unclear. Germline V lookup: CDR1 MGHRA, CDR2 YSYEKL. The CDR3 contains 16 residues. V was cut by 0 bases and J by 0 bases, with 9 bases left in between. CDR3 nucleotide sequence: TGCGCCAGCAGCCAAGAGGCCTTTAGCTCCTACAATGAGCAGTTCTTC. Its translation: CASSQEAFSSYNEQFF.

The V gene is TRBV15, the J gene TRBJ2-5; the D is unclear. CDR1 and CDR2 (germline): LNHNV, YYDKDF (reference sequence). V lost 0 bases, J lost 3 bases, and 5 bases lay in between. CDR3 length equals 13 residues. The CDR3 nucleotides read TGTGCCACCAGCAGAGAGGCCGAAGAGACCCAGTACTTC. As protein: CATSREAEETQYF.

The chain joins TRBV19 to TRBJ2-7, with 7 bases identical to TRBD2. CDR1 and CDR2 (germline): LNHDA, SQIVND (reference sequence). V shed 5 bases and J 2 bases; nucleotides not matched to a gene: 6. The CDR3 is 14 residues long. DNA of the CDR3: TGTGCCAGTAGTTCCGACAGCGGGGCCTACGAGCAGTACTTC. Residues: CASSSDSGAYEQYF.